The entry that follows covers one T cell receptor (beta chain) sequence. What antigen it recognizes has not been identified. No much larger clonotype is one base removed from it; base qualities were not supplied. TCRbeta CDR3 regions were amplified from genomic DNA using the immunoSEQ Assay, a bias-controlled multiplex PCR. On the study's bioinformatics: Within the assay, amplification of reference gene primers was used to estimate how many nucleated cells each sample contained. To quantify the absolute abundance of each unique TCRbeta CDR3 rearrangement, sequence reads were collapsed and filtered. Productive Simpson clonality was computed per sample as the square root of Simpson's diversity index over productive rearrangements. TCRdb obtained this table from immuneACCESS and retained in-frame rearrangements with V and J assigned. These tables miss some clones; where compared with another copy, unresolved V genes account for less than half of the shortfall, and the remainder is unexplained. V, J and clone size were drawn from that table, and D and trimming were deduced from the DNA. This sample holds fewer than 300,000 clones; roughly 90% were observed only once. 0.9% to 1.2% of the sample goes to the ten largest clones.

The data are from a study of blood T cell repertoires in COVID-19 (dated by TCRdb to the early 2020s). In terms of the full investigation: The collaborator samples originated in the United States, Italy and Spain and spanned the acute and convalescent phases of COVID-19. The prospective study material was composed of cDNA or gDNA derived from T cells, B-cell-depleted T cells, or PBMCs. The dataset comprised deeply sampled blood TCRbeta repertoires from subjects exposed to, actively infected with, or recovered from COVID-19. The repertoires were made available in a free public database intended to serve as a resource for research on the immune response to SARS-CoV-2. The samples were drawn from two sources: the first 160 participants of the ongoing ImmuneRACE study, and 1,254 subjects contributed by 6 global collaborators. The sample metadata nearly always contained a de-identified subject ID, COVID-19 status, age in years and sex. HLA class I and class II types, where available, came from metadata supplied by the sample provider rather than from assay-based typing.

In the prospective study, participants were roughly 18 to 100 years old, resided in approximately 25 geographic areas of the United States, and were enrolled through a virtual design. In the prospective study, participants were assigned to cohorts based on the clinical history participants reported in a screening survey and a study questionnaire. For ImmuneRACE Cohort 3, a participant was defined as recovered based on two consecutive negative NP/OP PCR tests, clearance by a healthcare professional, or resolution of symptoms. In the prospective study, whole blood, serum and a nasopharyngeal or oropharyngeal swab were collected from each participant by mobile phlebotomists. Over an approximately two-month period, participants in the prospective study had the option of providing additional blood draws and questionnaires. Prospective study blood samples were shipped either frozen or at room temperature before DNA extraction.

V drops 2 bases and J drops 5 bases, leaving 13 bases in between. The CDR3 runs 15 residues from the cysteine to the phenylalanine. Only the CDR3 part of the read is kept: 45 bases, read in frame from the first base. The germline V gene gives CDR1 as MDHEN and CDR2 as SYDVKM. The paper as a whole reports these results and caveats: How much clinical and demographic metadata was included differed by source and by participant, and the metadata was provided uncurated.

The chain joins TRBV28 to TRBJ2-1; perhaps TRBD1 is the D gene, with 6 bases matching. What was sequenced was PBMCs or T cells enriched from blood (not recorded which). The sequence came from a woman in her thirties who had recovered from COVID-19. At the DNA level, the sequence is TGTGCCAGCAGTTTACTGGGGGCCGGGGACAATGAGCAGTTCTTC. It specifies CASSLLGAGDNEQFF.